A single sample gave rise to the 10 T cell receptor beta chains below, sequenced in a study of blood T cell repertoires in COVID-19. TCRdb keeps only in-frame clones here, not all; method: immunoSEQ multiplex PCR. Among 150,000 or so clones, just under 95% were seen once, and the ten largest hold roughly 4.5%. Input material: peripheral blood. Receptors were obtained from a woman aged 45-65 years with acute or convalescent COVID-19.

As DNA, the CDR3 is TGTGCCTGGAGTATGGCCACCTACGAGCAGTACTTC. Residues: CAWSMATYEQYF. The chain carries TRBV30 and TRBJ2-7; no clear D. CDR3 length: 12 amino acids. CDR1 GTSNPN and CDR2 SVGIG come from the germline V gene (reference sequence). Deletions cut 2 bases from V and 2 bases from J, with 7 bases between.

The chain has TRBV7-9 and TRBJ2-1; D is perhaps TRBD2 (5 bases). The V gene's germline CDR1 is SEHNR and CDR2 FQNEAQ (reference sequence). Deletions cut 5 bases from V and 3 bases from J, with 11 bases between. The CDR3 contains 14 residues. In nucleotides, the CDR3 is TGTGCCAGCAGCGAGGGTGGCGGCTACAATGAGCAGTTCTTC. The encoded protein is CASSEGGGYNEQFF.

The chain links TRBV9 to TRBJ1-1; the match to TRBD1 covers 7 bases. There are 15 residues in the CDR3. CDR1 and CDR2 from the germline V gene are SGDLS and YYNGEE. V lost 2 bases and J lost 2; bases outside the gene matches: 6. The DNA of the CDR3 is TGTGCCAGCAGCGTCGGGGACAGATTTAACACTGAAGCTTTCTTT. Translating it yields CASSVGDRFNTEAFF.

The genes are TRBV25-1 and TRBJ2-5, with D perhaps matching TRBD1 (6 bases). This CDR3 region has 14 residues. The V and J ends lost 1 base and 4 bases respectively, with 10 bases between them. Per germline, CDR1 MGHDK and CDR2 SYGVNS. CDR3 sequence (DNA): TGTGCCAGCAGTGAATGGGGGCGTGGAGAGACCCAGTACTTC. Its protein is CASSEWGRGETQYF.

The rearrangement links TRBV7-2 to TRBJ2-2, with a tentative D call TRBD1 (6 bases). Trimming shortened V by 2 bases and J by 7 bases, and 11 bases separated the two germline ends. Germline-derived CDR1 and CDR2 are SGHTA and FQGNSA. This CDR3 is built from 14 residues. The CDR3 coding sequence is TGTGCCAGCAGCTTATTAGGGGGTAGCGGGGAGCTGTTTTTT. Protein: CASSLLGGSGELFF.

CDR3 region: CASNMDRGSQPQHF. CDR3 nucleotides: TGTGCCAGCAATATGGACAGGGGGAGTCAGCCCCAGCATTTT. The chain recombines TRBV2 with TRBJ1-5; 10 bases fit TRBD1. V lost 7 bases to trimming and J lost 6 bases; unmatched junction nucleotides: 6. The V gene's germline CDR1 is SNHLY and CDR2 FYNNEI. This CDR3 has 14 amino acids.

For the CDR3, the DNA is TGTGCCAGCAGTGAGACAGCCCCTGGGGCCAACGTCCTGACTTTC. Its translation is CASSETAPGANVLTF. The V and J genes are TRBV25-1 and TRBJ2-6; tentatively, D is TRBD1 (5 bases). The length of the CDR3 is 15 residues. Trimming removed 3 bases at V and 2 bases at J, with 8 bases between. Germline CDR1 is MGHDK and CDR2 is SYGVNS.

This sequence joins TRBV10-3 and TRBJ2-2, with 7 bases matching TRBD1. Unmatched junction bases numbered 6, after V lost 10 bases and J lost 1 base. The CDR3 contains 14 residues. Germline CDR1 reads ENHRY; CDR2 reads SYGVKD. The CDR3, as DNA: TGTGCCACGAAGACAGGGCGGAACACCGGGGAGCTGTTTTTT. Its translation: CATKTGRNTGELFF.

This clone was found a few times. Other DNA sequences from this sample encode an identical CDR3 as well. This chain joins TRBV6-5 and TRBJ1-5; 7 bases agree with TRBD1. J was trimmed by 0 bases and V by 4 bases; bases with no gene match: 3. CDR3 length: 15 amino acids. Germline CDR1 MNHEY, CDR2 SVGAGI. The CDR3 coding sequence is TGTGCCAGCAGTTTACAGGGGAATAGCAATCAGCCCCAGCATTTT. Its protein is CASSLQGNSNQPQHF.

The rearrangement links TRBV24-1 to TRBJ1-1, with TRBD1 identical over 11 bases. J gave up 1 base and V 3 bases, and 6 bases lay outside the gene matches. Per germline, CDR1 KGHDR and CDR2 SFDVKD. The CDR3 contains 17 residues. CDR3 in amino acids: CATSDPGTGGRNTEAFF. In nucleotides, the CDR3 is TGTGCCACCAGTGATCCGGGGACAGGGGGAAGGAACACTGAAGCTTTCTTT.